The rows below give T cell receptor beta chains drawn from one sample of a study of cytomegalovirus exposure and HLA in healthy donors. Profiling relied on immunoSEQ multiplex PCR, and the TCRdb table lists in-frame clones only, not all of them. The repertoire includes about 190,000 clones, roughly 77% of them detected once, and about 5% sits in the top ten. Sequenced sample: PBMCs. Receptor source: a man aged 25-40 years in good health and CMV-seropositive. Both conserved end residues are part of each CDR3. A D gene is named only where the DNA matches it firmly. Expanded clones are given a class, and other clones once, few, many or no size at all.

cdr3_length	j_call	d_call	v_call	clone_size	cdr3_aa	cdr3_nt
13	TRBJ1-2	TRBD1	TRBV19	.	CASSNDRGVGYTF	TGTGCCAGTAGCAATGACAGGGGAGTGGGCTACACCTTC
16	TRBJ2-2	.	TRBV28	.	CASSSPSATNTGELFF	TGTGCCAGCAGTTCCCCTAGCGCCACGAACACCGGGGAGCTGTTTTTT
13	TRBJ2-2	.	TRBV14	.	CASSPTGTGELFF	TGTGCCAGCAGCCCCACGGGCACCGGGGAGCTGTTTTTT
14	TRBJ2-7	.	TRBV6-5	once	CASSYALASYEQYF	TGTGCCAGCAGTTACGCACTAGCCTCCTACGAGCAGTACTTC
17	TRBJ1-2	TRBD1	TRBV12-5	.	CASGDVPPGQANYGYTF	TGTGCTAGTGGTGATGTCCCACCGGGACAGGCTAACTATGGCTACACCTTC
12	TRBJ1-2	.	TRBV28	once	CASSLRGYGYTF	TGTGCCAGCAGTTTACGAGGGTATGGCTACACCTTC
13	TRBJ2-5	.	TRBV6-1	.	CASSEVQVETQYF	TGTGCCAGCAGTGAAGTACAGGTTGAGACCCAGTACTTC
13	TRBJ1-2	TRBD1	TRBV28	.	CASSPRQGTGYTF	TGTGCCAGCAGTCCAAGACAGGGGACGGGCTACACCTTC
15	TRBJ2-3	TRBD1	TRBV29-1	.	CSVELRDRERDTQYF	TGCAGCGTTGAACTCCGGGACAGGGAGAGAGATACGCAGTATTTT
13	TRBJ2-2	.	TRBV5-1	.	CASSLLGAGELFF	TGCGCCAGCAGCTTGCTCGGGGCCGGGGAGCTGTTTTTT
11	TRBJ2-7	.	TRBV18	.	CASSPGAEQYF	TGTGCCAGCTCACCAGGAGCAGAGCAGTACTTC